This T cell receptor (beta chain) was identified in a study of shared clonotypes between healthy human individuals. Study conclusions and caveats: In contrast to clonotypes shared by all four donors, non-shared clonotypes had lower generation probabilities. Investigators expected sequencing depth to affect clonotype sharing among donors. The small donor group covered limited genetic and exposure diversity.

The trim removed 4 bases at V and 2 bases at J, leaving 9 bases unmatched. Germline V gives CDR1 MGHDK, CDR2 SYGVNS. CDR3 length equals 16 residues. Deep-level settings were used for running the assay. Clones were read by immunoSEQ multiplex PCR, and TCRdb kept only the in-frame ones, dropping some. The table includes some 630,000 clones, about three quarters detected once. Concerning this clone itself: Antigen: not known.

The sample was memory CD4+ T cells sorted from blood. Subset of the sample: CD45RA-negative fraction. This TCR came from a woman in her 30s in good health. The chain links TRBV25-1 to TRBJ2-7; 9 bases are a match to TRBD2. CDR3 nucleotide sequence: TGTGCCAGCAGTGTTAGCGGGAGAGGGGATCCCTACGAGCAGTACTTC. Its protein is CASSVSGRGDPYEQYF.